The table lists the clone carrying this T cell receptor beta chain with many counts. TCRdb independently ran MiXCR on the 5' RACE reads; one entry per CDR3 protein. The table records 56,000 or so distinct CDR3 sequences, approximately 8.4% of them present only once. The sample comes from a study of early T cells in non-severe SARS-CoV-2 infection. V lost 10 bases, J lost 3 bases, and 17 bases lay in between. Looked up from germline, CDR1 is SNHLY and CDR2 is FYNNEI. This CDR3 has 14 amino acids. The sequencing input was whole blood. This TCR was recovered from an adult who was a healthcare worker with PCR-confirmed SARS-CoV-2 infection or an uninfected control (not recorded which). J is TRBJ2-3 and V is TRBV2; D is unclear. CDR3: CATHLRAATDTQYF. DNA for the CDR3: TGTGCCACCCACCTCCGGGCGGCTACAGATACGCAGTATTTT.